This T cell receptor (beta chain) was recorded in a study of T cells and Merkel cell carcinoma outcomes. Concerning this clone itself: As yet, its antigen is unknown.

Data came from immunoSEQ multiplex PCR; TCRdb stores just in-frame clones and leaves some out. There are fewer than 20,000 clones in the sample; about 87% occur only once, and 6.5% to 8.5% lies in the top ten. V dropped 4 bases and J dropped 3; count of bases not matched to a gene: 5. The CDR3 loop spans 15 amino acids. Germline V lookup: CDR1 SGHDN, CDR2 FVKESK. Study observations and caveats: In Merkel cell carcinoma, repertoire and T-cell density reportedly predicted outcomes.

Sample: tumor tissue from Merkel cell carcinoma. The chain recombines TRBV14 with TRBJ2-1, with 8 bases aligning to TRBD1. This sequence originates from a human donor with Merkel cell carcinoma. CDR3 region: CASSLAQGGYNEQFF. Here the CDR3 DNA reads TGTGCCAGCAGCCTGGCACAGGGGGGCTACAATGAGCAGTTCTTC.